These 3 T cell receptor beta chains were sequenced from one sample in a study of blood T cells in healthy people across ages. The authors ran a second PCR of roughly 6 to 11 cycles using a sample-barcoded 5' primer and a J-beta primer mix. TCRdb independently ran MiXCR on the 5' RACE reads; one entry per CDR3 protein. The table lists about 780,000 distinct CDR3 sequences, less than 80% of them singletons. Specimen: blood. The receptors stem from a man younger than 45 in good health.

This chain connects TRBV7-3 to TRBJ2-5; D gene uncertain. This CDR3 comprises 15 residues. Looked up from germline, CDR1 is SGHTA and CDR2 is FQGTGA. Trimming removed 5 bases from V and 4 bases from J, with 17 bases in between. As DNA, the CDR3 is TGTGCCAGCAGCCCACGGGCCTCGCCGAGAGAGACCCAGTACTTC. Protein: CASSPRASPRETQYF.

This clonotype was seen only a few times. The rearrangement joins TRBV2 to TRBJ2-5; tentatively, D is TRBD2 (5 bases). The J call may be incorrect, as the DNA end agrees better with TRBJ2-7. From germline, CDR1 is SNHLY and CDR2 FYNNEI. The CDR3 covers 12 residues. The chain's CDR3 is CASSGLSYEQYF. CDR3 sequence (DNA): TGTGCCAGCAGCGGACTGTCCTACGAGCAGTACTTC.

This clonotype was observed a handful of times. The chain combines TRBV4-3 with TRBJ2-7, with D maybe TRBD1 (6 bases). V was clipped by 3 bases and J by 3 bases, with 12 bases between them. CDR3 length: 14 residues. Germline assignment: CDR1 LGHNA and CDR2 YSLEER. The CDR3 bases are TGCGCCAGCAGCCAGGGTCAGGGGCACTACGAGCAGTACTTC. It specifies CASSQGQGHYEQYF.